Each of the 18 T cell receptor beta chains below was sequenced from the same sample in a study of cytomegalovirus exposure and HLA in healthy donors. Sequencing used immunoSEQ multiplex PCR; TCRdb keeps in-frame clones, though not all of them. In the table there are 200,000 or so clones, over 65% of which are singletons. The sample consisted of PBMCs. The source of these receptors is a woman aged 18 to 35 in good health and CMV-seronegative.

The V call is TRBV7-2, the J call TRBJ1-5; weak D call: TRBD1 (5 bases). Germline V lookup: CDR1 SGHTA, CDR2 FQGNSA. The ends were cut back, 3 bases at V and 6 bases at J, with 9 bases in the middle. There are 13 residues in the CDR3. The CDR3 region has the DNA TGTGCCAGCAGCTTCAGGGAAGGTCAGCCCCAGCATTTT. Translation gives CASSFREGQPQHF.

This sequence joins TRBV5-1 and TRBJ2-3, with a weak D call TRBD2 (5 bases). Deletions cut 4 bases from V and 4 bases from J, with 19 bases between. Looked up from germline, CDR1 is SGHRS and CDR2 is YFSETQ. The CDR3 spans 16 residues. Here the CDR3 reads CASSPPGGTRADTQYF. The CDR3 nucleotides read TGCGCCAGCAGCCCCCCAGGAGGAACGCGCGCAGATACGCAGTATTTT.

The CDR3 reads CASSPPRGVRDEQFF. CDR3 bases: TGCGCCAGCAGCCCCCCCAGGGGCGTCCGGGATGAGCAGTTCTTC. The chain combines TRBV5-1 with TRBJ2-1; possible D gene TRBD1, 6 bases. This CDR3 contains 15 residues. Germline-derived CDR1 and CDR2 are SGHRS and YFSETQ. Trimming left V 4 bases short and J 8 bases short, with 19 bases between.

V gene TRBV4-1 combines with J gene TRBJ1-1, with D perhaps matching TRBD1 (5 bases). V was shortened by 4 bases and J by 2 bases, with 14 bases between the two germline ends. In germline, CDR1 is MGHRA, CDR2 YSYEKL. This CDR3 comprises 15 residues. CDR3 protein: CASSPSRAVNTEAFF. CDR3 bases: TGCGCCAGCAGCCCTAGCAGGGCAGTTAACACTGAAGCTTTCTTT.

The chain links TRBV7-3 to TRBJ1-5, with unresolved D. Germline V gene sequence: CDR1 SGHTA, CDR2 FQGTGA. Trimming removed 2 bases at V and 6 bases at J, with 20 bases between. This CDR3 has 17 residues. The CDR3 DNA follows: TGTGCCAGCAGCTTACCCACTGGGCAGGTCGGTAGTCAGCCCCAGCATTTT. Protein product: CASSLPTGQVGSQPQHF.

This clone was counted only a few times. The chain employs TRBV5-4 and TRBJ1-4; 9 nucleotides match TRBD1. The germline CDR1 and CDR2 sequences are SGHNT and YYREEE (reference sequence). The CDR3 extends over 14 amino acids. V was pared by 4 bases and J by 5 bases, with 3 bases of the junction left unmatched. The CDR3 loop is CASSQGQGNEKLFF. The CDR3 nucleotides are TGTGCCAGCAGCCAGGGACAGGGAAATGAAAAACTGTTTTTT.

About this clone itself: The sample contains more than one DNA sequence encoding this CDR3. The rearrangement joins TRBV18 to TRBJ2-7; TRBD1 aligns across 9 bases. Germline V gene sequence: CDR1 KGHSH, CDR2 LQKENI. The V segment lost 6 bases and the J segment 3 bases; nucleotides outside the gene matches: 6. There are 14 residues in the CDR3. The CDR3 DNA reads TGTGCCAGCTCCCCTCCGGGACAGGGCTACGAGCAGTACTTC. This translates into CASSPPGQGYEQYF.

The J gene is TRBJ2-7, the V gene TRBV10-2; 9 bases line up with TRBD1. After removal of 5 bases from V and 3 bases from J, the junction contained 8 bases not matched to a gene. Germline V lookup: CDR1 WSHSY, CDR2 SAAADI. The CDR3 length is 15 residues. CDR3 in DNA: TGCGCCAGCAGTTCATATTCGGGACAGGGCTACGAGCAGTACTTC. Translated, it gives CASSSYSGQGYEQYF.

In its sample, this clone was seen a few times. The V and J genes are TRBV7-9 and TRBJ1-1; 8 positions agree with TRBD1. The CDR3 loop spans 15 amino acids. Germline CDR1 reads SEHNR; CDR2 reads FQNEAQ (reference sequence). V lost 4 bases, J lost 1 base, and 5 bases stayed unmatched. DNA for the CDR3: TGTGCCAGCAGCTCCAGGACAGGGCGGAACACTGAAGCTTTCTTT. Translation gives CASSSRTGRNTEAFF.

This clone was seen more than once but under ten times. The rearrangement joins TRBV30 to TRBJ2-5; D gene ambiguous. CDR1 and CDR2 (germline): GTSNPN, SVGIG (reference sequence). V was trimmed by 3 bases and J by 1 base, leaving 3 bases between them. The CDR3 runs 11 residues. Written as DNA, the CDR3 is TGTGCCTGGAGGTTCCAAGAGACCCAGTACTTC. It yields the protein CAWRFQETQYF.

V usage is TRBV7-9 and J usage is TRBJ1-1; D gene uncertain. Looked up from germline, CDR1 is SEHNR and CDR2 is FQNEAQ (reference sequence). V lost 4 bases to trimming and J lost 1 base, with 10 bases between them. The CDR3 loop spans 14 amino acids. DNA of the CDR3: TGTGCCAGCAGCTCATTCCCGGAGAACACTGAAGCTTTCTTT. It is translated as CASSSFPENTEAFF.

This rearrangement joins TRBV27 to TRBJ1-1; D remains ambiguous. In germline, CDR1 is MNHEY, CDR2 SMNVEV (reference sequence). V dropped 4 bases and J dropped 1 base, with 22 bases sitting between them. The CDR3 has 18 residues. The CDR3 region has the DNA TGTGCCAGCAGTTCCCCCCTTCGGACCGAAGCAAAGAACACTGAAGCTTTCTTT. Its translation is CASSSPLRTEAKNTEAFF.

The V call is TRBV19, the J call TRBJ2-2; the D call may be TRBD1 or TRBD2 (6 bases each). Trimming left V 6 bases short and J 7 bases short, with 15 bases between. Germline-derived CDR1 and CDR2 are LNHDA and SQIVND (reference sequence). The CDR3 is 14 amino acids. The CDR3 protein is CASRHLGGGGELFF. CDR3 nucleotide sequence: TGTGCCAGTAGGCATTTAGGGGGAGGCGGGGAGCTGTTTTTT.

The rearrangement links TRBV5-5 to TRBJ1-3; D unclear. V shed 4 bases and J shed 4 bases, with 21 bases lying between them. From germline, CDR1 is SGHKS and CDR2 YYEKEE (reference sequence). This CDR3 is 17 amino acids long. CDR3 protein: CASSREAPAVLGNTIYF. The CDR3 DNA reads TGTGCCAGCAGCAGGGAAGCCCCGGCCGTACTCGGAAACACCATATATTTT.

The genes are TRBV11-3 and TRBJ2-1; TRBD2 aligns across 12 bases. Germline lookup yields CDR1 SGHNT and CDR2 YENEEA. The ends lost 2 bases at V and 15 bases at J; junction bases unmatched: 5. The length of the CDR3 is 13 residues. DNA for the CDR3: TGTGCCAGCAGCTTACTAGCGGGGGGGCCGTCGTTCTTC. It specifies CASSLLAGGPSFF. Drawing the rest from reference TRBV11-3 and TRBJ2-1, the complete variable domain is EAGVVQSPRYKIIEKKQPVAFWCNPISGHNTLYWYLQNLGQGPELLIRYENEEAVDDSQLPKDRFSAERLKGVDSTLKIQPAELGDSAVYLCASSLLAGGPSFFGPGTRLTVL.

CDR3 region: CASSIITSGRYEQYF. CDR3 nucleotides: TGTGCCAGTAGTATAATTACTAGCGGGAGGTACGAGCAGTACTTC. The chain uses TRBV19 and TRBJ2-7, with TRBD2 matching 12 bases. Germline values: CDR1 LNHDA, CDR2 SQIVND (reference sequence). The CDR3 has 15 residues. The V and J ends lost 2 bases and 4 bases, in that order; junction bases with no gene match: 3.

This chain links TRBV30 with TRBJ1-1, with 7 bases matching TRBD1. Germline V lookup: CDR1 GTSNPN, CDR2 SVGIG (reference sequence). V shed 2 bases, J shed 4 bases, and the junction held 4 bases outside the gene matches. The CDR3 contains 13 residues. The chain's CDR3 is CAWSSSGGTEAFF. The DNA for the CDR3 is TGTGCCTGGAGTTCCTCAGGGGGCACTGAAGCTTTCTTT.

This clone was seen only once. This sequence joins TRBV6-1 and TRBJ1-5, with D unclear. Germline V CDR1 and CDR2: MNHNS, SASEGT. This CDR3 is built from 14 residues. Trimming took 2 bases from V and 9 from J, leaving 14 bases between them. CDR3 bases: TGTGCCAGCAGTGAAATGGGGTTCGGTCCGCCCCAGCATTTT. Translation gives CASSEMGFGPPQHF.